Below, 11 T cell receptor beta chains from the same sample are listed, as sequenced in a study of CD8+ T cells in alopecia areata. Once RNA had been extracted, it was reverse transcribed into cDNA to act as the sequencing template. The repertoire was sequenced with immunoSEQ multiplex PCR; TCRdb's copy has only in-frame clones and lacks some. The table records about 190,000 clones, around 60% of them present only once. This specimen consisted of CD4+ T cells sorted from blood, obtained at week 0. The receptors derive from a human donor with alopecia areata.

The chain recombines TRBV5-4 with TRBJ1-5, with 7 positions matching TRBD1. Looked up from germline, CDR1 is SGHNT and CDR2 is YYREEE (reference sequence). The CDR3 runs 14 residues. V gave up 2 bases and J gave up 5 bases; unmatched junction bases: 4. The CDR3 bases are TGTGCCAGCAGCTTATGGGACAGTCATCAGCCCCAGCATTTT. Its protein is CASSLWDSHQPQHF. The full variable domain, its missing parts supplied by reference TRBV5-4 and TRBJ1-5, is ETGVTQSPTHLIKTRGQQVTLRCSSQSGHNTVSWYQQALGQGPQFIFQYYREEENGRGNFPPRFSGLQFPNYSSELNVNALELDDSALYLCASSLWDSHQPQHFGDGTRLSIL.

This clone was seen once. This chain joins TRBV6-5 and TRBJ2-7, with 9 bases identical to TRBD1. The CDR3 consists of 14 residues. CDR1 MNHEY and CDR2 SVGAGI come from the germline V gene. V trimming: 6 bases; J trimming: 2 bases; junction bases outside the gene matches: 5. The CDR3 here is CASRDRGFAYEQYF. CDR3 DNA sequence: TGTGCCAGCAGGGACAGGGGTTTTGCCTACGAGCAGTACTTC.

This chain connects TRBV29-1 to TRBJ2-5; possibly TRBD1 for D (6 bases). With 7 bases removed from V and 7 bases from J, the gap between germline ends came to 16 bases. The CDR3 is 12 amino acids. Germline CDR1 and CDR2: SQVTM and ANQGSEA. The CDR3 nucleotides are TGCAGCGCGGCCCACAGGGATGGGACCCAGTACTTC. This sequence encodes CSAAHRDGTQYF. The full variable domain, rest sourced from reference TRBV29-1 and TRBJ2-5, is SAVISQKPSRDICQRGTSLTIQCQVDSQVTMMFWYRQQPGQSLTLIATANQGSEATYESGFVIDKFPISRPNLTFSTLTVSNMSPEDSSIYLCSAAHRDGTQYFGPGTRLLVL.

This clone was counted many times. This chain links TRBV6-6 with TRBJ1-5, with 8 bases aligning to TRBD1. Germline-derived CDR1 and CDR2 are MNHNY and SVGAGI (reference sequence). V was clipped by 10 bases and J by 3 bases; unmatched bases: 11. The CDR3 contains 15 residues. The CDR3 DNA follows: TGTGCCACCCTAACGGACAGGGTACCCAATCAGCCCCAGCATTTT. Encoded protein: CATLTDRVPNQPQHF.

This chain uses TRBV15 with TRBJ2-3; D not resolved. Germline CDR1 LNHNV, CDR2 YYDKDF (reference sequence). V shed 2 bases and J shed 5 bases, with 8 bases lying between them. The CDR3 length is 13 residues. The CDR3 spells CATSRPSEDTQYF. DNA for the CDR3: TGTGCCACCAGCAGACCGTCCGAAGATACGCAGTATTTT.

The chain employs TRBV7-2 and TRBJ1-5, with D uncertain. CDR3 length: 14 amino acids. V shed 4 bases and J shed 3 bases, with 10 bases lying between them. The germline V gene encodes CDR1 SGHTA and CDR2 FQGNSA. CDR3 loop: CASSSSGINQPQHF. The CDR3 DNA is TGTGCCAGCAGCTCCTCGGGGATCAATCAGCCCCAGCATTTT.

The genes are TRBV4-1 and TRBJ1-5; possible D gene TRBD1, 6 bases. This CDR3 is 15 amino acids long. Between the trimmed V and J ends, which lost 0 bases and 6 bases, there was a span of 12 bases. Germline CDR1 reads MGHRA; CDR2 reads YSYEKL. CDR3 region: CASSQEGSQGQPQHF. CDR3 coding DNA: TGCGCCAGCAGCCAAGAGGGTTCACAGGGTCAGCCCCAGCATTTT.

The rearrangement uses TRBV18 and TRBJ1-1; possible D gene TRBD1, 6 bases. The CDR3 is 14 amino acids. Deletions cut 3 bases from V and 4 bases from J, with 12 bases between. CDR1 is KGHSH, CDR2 LQKENI, per germline. The DNA of the CDR3 is TGTGCCAGCTCACCTTCGGGGGCGGTCACTGAAGCTTTCTTT. This translates into CASSPSGAVTEAFF.

The table lists this clone with a count of one. This chain links TRBV9 with TRBJ2-5; either TRBD1 or TRBD2 may supply D (6 bases each). Trimming cost V 2 bases and J 5 bases, with 10 bases left between them. The CDR3 contains 13 residues. The V gene's germline CDR1 is SGDLS and CDR2 YYNGEE. CDR3 sequence reads: CASSVGGAETQYF. The CDR3 DNA is TGTGCCAGCAGCGTCGGGGGCGCGGAGACCCAGTACTTC.

V usage is TRBV29-1 and J usage is TRBJ1-2, with a weak D call TRBD1 (5 bases). V shed 2 bases and J shed 0 bases, with 13 bases lying between them. Germline CDR1 and CDR2: SQVTM and ANQGSEA. The CDR3 contains 15 residues. The CDR3 is CSVESAGWANYGYTF. The CDR3 DNA reads TGCAGCGTTGAATCGGCAGGGTGGGCTAACTATGGCTACACCTTC. Looking up the rest from reference TRBV29-1 and TRBJ1-2 gives the full variable domain: SAVISQKPSRDICQRGTSLTIQCQVDSQVTMMFWYRQQPGQSLTLIATANQGSEATYESGFVIDKFPISRPNLTFSTLTVSNMSPEDSSIYLCSVESAGWANYGYTFGSGTRLTVV.

The chain has TRBV6-5 and TRBJ2-3; 8 bases fit TRBD1. Trimming took 6 bases from V and 5 from J; bases not matched to a gene: 7. Looked up from germline, CDR1 is MNHEY and CDR2 is SVGAGI. The CDR3 spans 14 residues. The CDR3 nucleotides read TGTGCCAGCAGAAGACAGGGGTCAAAAGATACGCAGTATTTT. Its protein is CASRRQGSKDTQYF.